This T cell receptor beta chain was found in a study of control samples from healthy donors and cancer patients. V was clipped by 4 bases and J by 5 bases, with 14 bases between them. The CDR3 is 13 amino acids. The germline V gene has CDR1 GTSNPN and CDR2 SVGIG (reference sequence). The table came from immunoSEQ multiplex PCR; TCRdb's copy has only in-frame clones and leaves some out. The table lists roughly 200,000 clones, about 93% of them singletons. Sequenced: blood. J is TRBJ1-1 and V is TRBV30; perhaps TRBD1 as D (5 bases). The source is a man between 18 and 35 years old in good health. In DNA form, the CDR3 reads TGTGCCTGGACCTGGGACGGCGGGACTGAAGCTTTCTTT. This gives the protein CAWTWDGGTEAFF.